This T cell receptor beta chain is from a study of regulatory T cells in long-lasting Graves disease. Relying on iRepertoire HTBI primers and Arm-PCR of CDR3 regions, the team built TCR beta libraries. MiXCR, run by TCRdb on the multiplex PCR reads, gives a single entry per CDR3 protein. The sample holds about 420,000 distinct CDR3 sequences, around 15% seen once. As regards this clonotype: A read error may produce the germline difference seen at one junction end.

CDR1 is SGHRS and CDR2 is YFSETQ in the germline V gene. CDR3 length equals 11 residues. Described time point: newly diagnosed GD, antithyroid drugs for less than 3 months. Isolated PBMC RNA provided the starting material for the TCR library. The sample also formed part of further work on T cells in Graves' hyperthyroidism and ophthalmopathy. That paper notes: The HTBI set primed first-round TCR CDR3 RT-PCR.

This sample comprised peripheral blood mononuclear cells (PBMCs), obtained at new diagnosis, from a patient treated with antithyroid drugs. The chain couples TRBV5-1 to TRBJ2-2, with no clear D. The receptor's source is a woman aged 18-29 years with Graves disease. CDR3 in DNA: TGCGTCAGCACCGACACCGGGGAGCTGTTTTTT. Its translation is CVSTDTGELFF. The full variable domain, in which reference TRBV5-1 and TRBJ2-2 provide the parts outside the CDR3, is KAGVTQTPRYLIKTRGQQVTLSCSPISGHRSVSWYQQTPGQGLQFLFEYFSETQRNKGNFPGRFSGRQFSNSRSEMNVSTLELGDSALYLCVSTDTGELFFGEGSRLTVL.